Listed below are T cell receptor beta chains from one sample, sequenced in a study of T cells in Graves' hyperthyroidism and ophthalmopathy. TCRdb itself ran the multiplex PCR reads through MiXCR, one entry per CDR3 protein. The repertoire holds about 640,000 distinct CDR3 sequences, with about 15% as singletons. Specimen: blood. The source of these receptors is a woman in her fifties or sixties with Graves' ophthalmopathy. Both conserved end residues are trimmed from each CDR3.

j_call: TRBJ1-3
v_call: TRBV20-1
cdr3_aa: SASNRGSGNTIY

j_call: TRBJ1-6
v_call: TRBV7-8
cdr3_aa: ASSLGALESSALH

j_call: TRBJ2-7
v_call: TRBV18
cdr3_aa: ASSLGAGGPVEQY

j_call: TRBJ2-5
v_call: TRBV5-6
cdr3_aa: ASSPTTSGRVGETQY

j_call: TRBJ2-7
v_call: TRBV18
cdr3_aa: ASSAARAGPVYEQY

j_call: TRBJ2-7
v_call: TRBV6-2/TRBV6-3
cdr3_aa: ASSTIPGGYEQY

j_call: TRBJ2-3
v_call: TRBV20-1
cdr3_aa: SVSIPGRSTDTQY

j_call: TRBJ2-2
v_call: TRBV20-1
cdr3_aa: SATGTLLTGELF

j_call: TRBJ1-5
v_call: TRBV30
cdr3_aa: AWSVLGQFNQPQH

j_call: TRBJ2-5
v_call: TRBV10-3
cdr3_aa: AIRKGLAGAETQY

j_call: TRBJ2-3
v_call: TRBV7-6
cdr3_aa: ASSPHDRGESTDTQY

j_call: TRBJ2-7
v_call: TRBV9
cdr3_aa: ASSVSGGRAGSYEQY

j_call: TRBJ2-1
v_call: TRBV9
cdr3_aa: ASSVGGGDPSDEQF

j_call: TRBJ1-5
v_call: TRBV4-3
cdr3_aa: ASSQGHGRHQPQH

j_call: TRBJ2-7
v_call: TRBV2
cdr3_aa: ASSESGPGYEQY

j_call: TRBJ2-1
v_call: TRBV30
cdr3_aa: AWSVTSGFSYNEQF

j_call: TRBJ2-3
v_call: TRBV6-6
cdr3_aa: VSRLAVDTQY

j_call: TRBJ1-2
v_call: TRBV12-5
cdr3_aa: ASGLVSQSYGYT

j_call: TRBJ2-5
v_call: TRBV20-1
cdr3_aa: SPSVGLRETQY

j_call: TRBJ2-7
v_call: TRBV7-9
cdr3_aa: ASSLLNPQSYEQY

j_call: TRBJ2-2
v_call: TRBV25-1
cdr3_aa: ASSDSVIGELF

j_call: TRBJ1-6
v_call: TRBV28
cdr3_aa: ASSFAGVGSSYNSPLH

j_call: TRBJ2-7
v_call: TRBV29-1
cdr3_aa: SVAGASGRANEQY

j_call: TRBJ2-2
v_call: TRBV10-3
cdr3_aa: AISESDRTYTGELF

j_call: TRBJ2-4
v_call: TRBV7-9
cdr3_aa: ASSLAELAGAKNIQY

j_call: TRBJ2-7
v_call: TRBV6-5
cdr3_aa: ASSSPQGTYEQY

j_call: TRBJ1-5
v_call: TRBV20-1
cdr3_aa: SASGQHSNQPQH

j_call: TRBJ2-1
v_call: TRBV9
cdr3_aa: ASSVEPGARSYNEQF